This T cell receptor (beta chain) comes out of a study of CD8+ T cells in alopecia areata. General study points: In patients, TCRs were shared less clearly than in mice, and HLA may possibly be involved. Tofacitinib significantly lowered scalp clonality and expanded CD8+ clones among the top 100.

cDNA prepared by RNA extraction and subsequent reverse transcription served as the template for sequencing. Libraries were prepared by immunoSEQ multiplex PCR; TCRdb keeps only in-frame clonotypes and omits some of them. Of about 120,000 clones listed, around 53% are singletons. In regard to this clone: Its antigen is currently unknown.

The germline gives CDR1 KGHSH, CDR2 LQKENI. This CDR3 has 14 residues. Trimming left V 2 bases short and J 4 bases short, with 11 bases between. The treatment: oral pan-JAK inhibitor, 5-10 mg twice daily. T lymphocytes (CD4+ and CD8+) were sorted from PBMCs. The starting material was CD4+ T cells sorted from blood, obtained at week 4, from a patient treated with tofacitinib. The receptor comes from a human donor with alopecia areata. J is TRBJ1-2 and V is TRBV18; D call uncertain. CDR3 sequence (DNA): TGTGCCAGCTCACCAAGGGATCCGTTCTATGGCTACACCTTC. Its translation is CASSPRDPFYGYTF.